This T cell receptor (beta chain) was sequenced for a study of response to subunit inactivated influenza vaccine. Study-wide findings and caveats: Only a handful of new T cells, the authors suggested, are recruited with each seasonal influenza vaccination.

As to this clonotype: Its target is not known.

This CDR3 comprises 13 residues. In germline, CDR1 is DFQATT, CDR2 SNEGSKA (reference sequence). The V segment lost 7 bases and the J segment 0 bases; nucleotides outside the gene matches: 4. One entry per CDR3 protein results from TCRdb running MiXCR on the RT-PCR reads. Among 250,000 to 350,000 distinct CDR3 sequences listed, over 20% were seen once. V is TRBV20-1 and J is TRBJ2-5, with 8 bases aligning to TRBD2. This TCR was sampled from a man aged 50 to 69 who received an inactivated influenza vaccine. The sample consisted of PBMCs from blood, taken 21 months after vaccination. For the CDR3, the DNA is TGCAGTGTCCGACTAGCGCACCAAGAGACCCAGTACTTC. Protein: CSVRLAHQETQYF.